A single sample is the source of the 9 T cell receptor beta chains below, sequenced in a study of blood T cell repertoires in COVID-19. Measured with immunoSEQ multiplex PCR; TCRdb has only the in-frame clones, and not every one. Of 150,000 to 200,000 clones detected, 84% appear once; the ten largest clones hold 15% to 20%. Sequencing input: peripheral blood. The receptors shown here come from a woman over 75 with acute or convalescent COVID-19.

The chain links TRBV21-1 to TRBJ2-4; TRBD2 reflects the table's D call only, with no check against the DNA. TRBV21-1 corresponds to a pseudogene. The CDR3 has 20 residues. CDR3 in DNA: TGTGCCAGCAGGGAGGGGTATATACAAAGGATCGAGGGGCGGAGGGACATTCAGTACTTC. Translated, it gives CASREGYIQRIEGRRDIQYF.

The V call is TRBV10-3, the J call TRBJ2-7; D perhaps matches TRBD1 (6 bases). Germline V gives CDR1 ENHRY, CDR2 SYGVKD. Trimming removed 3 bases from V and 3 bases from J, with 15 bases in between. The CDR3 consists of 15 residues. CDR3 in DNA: TGTGCCATCAGTGATAGTGGGGGACAAGGCTACGAGCAGTACTTC. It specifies CAISDSGGQGYEQYF.

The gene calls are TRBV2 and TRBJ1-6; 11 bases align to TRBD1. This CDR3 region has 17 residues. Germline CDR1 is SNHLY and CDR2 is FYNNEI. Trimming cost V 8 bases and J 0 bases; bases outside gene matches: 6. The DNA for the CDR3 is TGTGCCAGCTGGGGACAGGGGGAAAGCTCCTATAATTCACCCCTCCACTTT. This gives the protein CASWGQGESSYNSPLHF.

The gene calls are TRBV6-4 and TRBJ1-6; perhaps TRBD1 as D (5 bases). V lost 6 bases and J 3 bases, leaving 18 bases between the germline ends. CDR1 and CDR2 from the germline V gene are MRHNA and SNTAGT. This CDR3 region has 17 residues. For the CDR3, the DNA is TGTGCCAGCAGGGTAAGCAGGGTATTTTGCTATAATTCACCCCTCCACTTT. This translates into CASRVSRVFCYNSPLHF.

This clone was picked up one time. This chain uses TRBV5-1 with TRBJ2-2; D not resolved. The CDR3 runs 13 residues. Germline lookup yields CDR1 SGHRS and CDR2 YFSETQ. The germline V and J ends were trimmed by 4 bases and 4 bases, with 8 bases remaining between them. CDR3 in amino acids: CASSHGPTGELFF. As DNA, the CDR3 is TGCGCCAGCAGCCACGGTCCCACCGGGGAGCTGTTTTTT.

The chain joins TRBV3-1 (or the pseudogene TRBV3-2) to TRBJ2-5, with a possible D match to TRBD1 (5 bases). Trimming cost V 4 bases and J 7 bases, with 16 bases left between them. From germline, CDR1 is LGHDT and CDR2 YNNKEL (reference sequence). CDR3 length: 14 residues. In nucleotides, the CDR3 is TGTGCCAGCAGCCCCAGACAGTCGACGGGGACCCAGTACTTC. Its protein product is CASSPRQSTGTQYF.

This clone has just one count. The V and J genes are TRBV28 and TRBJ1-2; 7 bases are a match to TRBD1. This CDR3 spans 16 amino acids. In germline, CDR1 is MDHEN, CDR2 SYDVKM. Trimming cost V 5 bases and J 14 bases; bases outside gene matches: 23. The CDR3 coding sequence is TGTGCCAGCAGTCCCTCATTGGTGACAGGGACCCAAGGTGGGACCTTC. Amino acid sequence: CASSPSLVTGTQGGTF.

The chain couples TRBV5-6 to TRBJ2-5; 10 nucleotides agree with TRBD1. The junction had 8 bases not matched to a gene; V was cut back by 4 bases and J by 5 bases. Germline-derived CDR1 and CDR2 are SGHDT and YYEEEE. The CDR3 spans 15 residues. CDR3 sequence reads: CASSHRDRGAETQYF. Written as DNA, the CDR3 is TGTGCCAGCAGCCACCGGGACAGGGGTGCGGAGACCCAGTACTTC.

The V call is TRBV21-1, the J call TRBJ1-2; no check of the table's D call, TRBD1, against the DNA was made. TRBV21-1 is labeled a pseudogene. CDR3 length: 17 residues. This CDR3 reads CASSKGDRPCSNYGYTF. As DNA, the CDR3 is TGTGCCAGCAGCAAAGGGGACAGGCCCTGTTCCAACTATGGCTACACCTTC.